The 23 T cell receptor beta chains listed next were all sequenced from one sample in a study of blood T cell repertoires in COVID-19. Method: immunoSEQ multiplex PCR; TCRdb's copy keeps in-frame clones and lacks some. The sample holds roughly 360,000 clones, around 87% seen once. Material for sequencing was PBMCs or T cells enriched from blood (not recorded which). The receptors were sampled from a man aged 25 to 40 who had recovered from COVID-19.

The V call is TRBV6-2 or TRBV6-3, the J call TRBJ1-5; D unresolved. Trimming removed 3 bases from V and 7 bases from J, with 10 bases in between. The germline V gene encodes CDR1 MNHEY and CDR2 SVGEGT. The CDR3 contains 13 residues. The CDR3 region is CASSYSSIQPQHF. Written as DNA, the CDR3 is TGTGCCAGCAGTTATTCTAGCATACAGCCCCAGCATTTT.

The chain joins TRBV30 to TRBJ1-2, with TRBD1 as a possible D gene (5 bases). Looked up from germline, CDR1 is GTSNPN and CDR2 is SVGIG (reference sequence). The CDR3 has 18 residues. V gave up 8 bases and J gave up 0 bases, with 28 bases separating them. CDR3 loop: CAGQGEGPEKHPNYGYTF. The CDR3 DNA follows: TGTGCCGGCCAAGGGGAGGGACCCGAAAAACACCCTAACTATGGCTACACCTTC.

This clone was found a few times. Written as DNA, the CDR3 is TGTGCCAGCAGCCCGCGGTATTTAGGTCGCGGGGAGCAGTACTTC. Its translation is CASSPRYLGRGEQYF. The rearrangement joins TRBV7-2 to TRBJ2-7, with D maybe TRBD2 (5 bases). The CDR3 runs 15 residues. Trimming removed 5 bases at V and 7 bases at J, with 21 bases between. Germline values: CDR1 SGHTA, CDR2 FQGNSA.

The rearrangement uses TRBV29-1 and TRBJ1-2; D is ambiguous. The CDR3 totals 14 residues. With 5 bases removed from V and 2 bases from J, the gap between germline ends came to 15 bases. The germline gives CDR1 SQVTM, CDR2 ANQGSEA. The CDR3 loop is CSVLGRGVNYGYTF. The CDR3 bases are TGCAGCGTTCTAGGACGCGGGGTGAACTATGGCTACACCTTC.

The chain employs TRBV5-4 and TRBJ2-2, with D perhaps matching TRBD1 (6 bases). The CDR3 totals 16 residues. CDR1 SGHNT and CDR2 YYREEE come from the germline V gene (reference sequence). V was shortened by 0 bases and J by 3 bases, with 12 bases between the two germline ends. Written as DNA, the CDR3 is TGTGCCAGCAGCTTGGCATTGGCAGGGGACACCGGGGAGCTGTTTTTT. It codes for CASSLALAGDTGELFF.

The V call is TRBV5-8, the J call TRBJ1-3; D is unresolved. Trimming took off 4 bases at V and 3 bases at J, with 14 bases between the two ends. The CDR3 runs 15 residues. Germline CDR1 SGHTS, CDR2 YDEGEE. CDR3 coding DNA: TGTGCCAGCAGCCCCCTCGGGCGGGTTGGAAACACCATATATTTT. It encodes CASSPLGRVGNTIYF.

CDR3 sequence: CASSQLTQNTEAFF. CDR3 nucleotide sequence: TGCGCCAGCAGCCAACTCACACAGAACACTGAAGCTTTCTTT. The V and J genes are TRBV4-3 and TRBJ1-1; D ambiguous. The CDR3 runs to 14 residues. Germline CDR1 reads LGHNA; CDR2 reads YSLEER. V lost 2 bases and J 1 base, leaving 8 bases between the germline ends.

The genes are TRBV5-1 and TRBJ1-3, with TRBD1 matching over 9 bases. V lost 4 bases to trimming and J lost 1 base; unmatched junction nucleotides: 12. The CDR3 has 18 residues. The germline V gene has CDR1 SGHRS and CDR2 YFSETQ. The CDR3 nucleotides are TGCGCCAGCAGCCCGCGGTCCCGGGACAGGGTTTCTGGAAACACCATATATTTT. Translating gives CASSPRSRDRVSGNTIYF.

The CDR3 loop is CASSPYNEKLFF. The CDR3 DNA follows: TGTGCCAGCTCCCCCTATAATGAAAAACTGTTTTTT. The V and J genes are TRBV18 and TRBJ1-4; D is uncertain. The CDR3 is 12 amino acids. CDR1 and CDR2 from the germline V gene are KGHSH and LQKENI. Trimming cost V 6 bases and J 4 bases, with 6 bases left between them.

The count of this clone is one. The J gene is TRBJ2-2, the V gene TRBV18; no clear D gene. The CDR3 is 15 amino acids. V dropped 0 bases and J dropped 4 bases, with 9 bases sitting between them. Looked up from germline, CDR1 is KGHSH and CDR2 is LQKENI. The CDR3 reads CASSPPPRATGELFF. The CDR3 DNA sequence: TGTGCCAGCTCACCACCTCCGAGAGCCACCGGGGAGCTGTTTTTT.

This clone was found once. The chain couples TRBV10-2 to TRBJ2-7, with a tentative D call TRBD1 (6 bases). Trimming took 7 bases from V and 4 from J, leaving 14 bases between them. Germline CDR1 is WSHSY and CDR2 is SAAADI. The length of the CDR3 is 13 residues. CDR3 DNA: TGCGCCAGCAAGGTGTCAGGGGAATACGAGCAGTACTTC. Translation: CASKVSGEYEQYF.

This clone came up a few times. This chain uses TRBV18 with TRBJ2-2; D possibly corresponds to TRBD1 (6 bases). Between the trimmed V and J ends, which lost 6 bases and 4 bases, there was a span of 18 bases. The CDR3 has 16 amino acids. Germline CDR1 reads KGHSH; CDR2 reads LQKENI. The CDR3 protein is CASSQSGRGITGELFF. As DNA, the CDR3 is TGTGCCAGCTCCCAAAGCGGCAGGGGAATCACCGGGGAGCTGTTTTTT.

The genes are TRBV2 and TRBJ2-1, with 8 bases matching TRBD1. This CDR3 contains 16 residues. Germline V lookup: CDR1 SNHLY, CDR2 FYNNEI. The junction had 7 bases not matched to a gene; V was cut back by 6 bases and J by 0 bases. CDR3 DNA sequence: TGTGCCAGCAGGTTGAAACAGGGGGGCTCCTACAATGAGCAGTTCTTC. Amino acid sequence: CASRLKQGGSYNEQFF.

The chain joins TRBV6-2 or TRBV6-3 to TRBJ1-5; D not resolved. Deletions cut 6 bases from V and 4 bases from J, with 10 bases between. CDR3 size: 13 residues. Per germline, CDR1 MNHEY and CDR2 SVGEGT. CDR3 region: CASRPVRNQPQHF. The DNA of the CDR3 is TGTGCCAGCAGACCTGTTCGTAATCAGCCCCAGCATTTT.

V and J are TRBV12-5 and TRBJ1-4; 9 bases map to TRBD1. V lost 6 bases and J lost 10; bases outside the gene matches: 6. This CDR3 is built from 13 residues. Germline lookup yields CDR1 LGHNT and CDR2 FRNRAP. CDR3 residues: CASGGQGAAKLFF. DNA for the CDR3: TGTGCTAGTGGGGGACAGGGTGCGGCAAAACTGTTTTTT.

The chain links TRBV23-1 to TRBJ2-2, with TRBD1 identical over 11 bases. TRBV23-1 is marked as an open reading frame, function uncertain. The CDR3 runs to 16 residues. Trimming cost V 7 bases and J 5 bases; bases outside gene matches: 9. CDR3 protein: CASTNGGTGGTGELFF. The CDR3 coding sequence is TGCGCCAGCACCAACGGCGGGACAGGGGGGACCGGGGAGCTGTTTTTT.

CDR3 nucleotides: TGCGCCAGCGGGCAGGGCGGGGTATATGGTTCAGAGACCCAGTACTTC. This codes for CASGQGGVYGSETQYF. This chain joins TRBV5-1 and TRBJ2-5, with D possibly being TRBD2 (6 bases). This CDR3 contains 16 residues. Germline CDR1 SGHRS, CDR2 YFSETQ. Trimming cost V 7 bases and J 4 bases, with 23 bases left between them.

This chain links TRBV27 with TRBJ1-1; 8 positions agree with TRBD1. The J segment lost 8 bases and the V segment lost 5 bases, leaving 4 bases of the junction unmatched. The CDR3 has 12 residues. Germline assignment: CDR1 MNHEY and CDR2 SMNVEV (reference sequence). CDR3 coding DNA: TGTGCCAGCAGTACGTACAGGGGGGAAGCTTTCTTT. Translation: CASSTYRGEAFF.

This chain connects TRBV29-1 to TRBJ2-3; possibly TRBD1 for D (5 bases). There are 14 residues in the CDR3. Germline V CDR1 and CDR2: SQVTM, ANQGSEA. Between the trimmed V and J ends, which lost 4 bases and 0 bases, there was a span of 11 bases. CDR3 DNA: TGCAGCGTTGGTAAGGGGTCCAGCACAGATACGCAGTATTTT. Encoded protein: CSVGKGSSTDTQYF.

This clone was observed a few times. The V call is TRBV7-3, the J call TRBJ1-1, with D unclear. V lost 0 bases and J 1 base, leaving 3 bases between the germline ends. This CDR3 contains 13 residues. The germline CDR1 and CDR2 sequences are SGHTA and FQGTGA. Here the CDR3 reads CASSLTSNTEAFF. As DNA, the CDR3 is TGTGCCAGCAGCTTAACCTCGAACACTGAAGCTTTCTTT.

In its sample, this clone was seen once. The V and J genes are TRBV12-3 or TRBV12-4 and TRBJ1-1, with D unclear. Trimming stripped 3 bases from V and 0 bases from J, with 5 bases between. The CDR3 has 13 amino acids. The CDR3 region is CASSLRMNTEAFF. The CDR3 nucleotides are TGTGCCAGCAGTTTGAGGATGAACACTGAAGCTTTCTTT.

The chain has TRBV15 and TRBJ1-1; the D gene is possibly TRBD1 (6 bases). The CDR3 consists of 12 residues. Germline V CDR1 and CDR2: LNHNV, YYDKDF (reference sequence). The germline V and J ends were trimmed by 2 bases and 11 bases, with 12 bases remaining between them. The chain's CDR3 is CATSRPGQTAFF. DNA of the CDR3: TGTGCCACCAGCAGACCAGGACAGACGGCTTTCTTT.

DNA for the CDR3: TGCGCCAGCAGCCAAGAAGGGACAGCAACTAATGAAAAACTGTTTTTT. It codes for CASSQEGTATNEKLFF. V is TRBV4-1 and J is TRBJ1-4; 7 bases agree with TRBD1. V lost 0 bases to trimming and J lost 0 bases; unmatched junction nucleotides: 1. There are 16 residues in the CDR3. The germline CDR1 and CDR2 sequences are MGHRA and YSYEKL.